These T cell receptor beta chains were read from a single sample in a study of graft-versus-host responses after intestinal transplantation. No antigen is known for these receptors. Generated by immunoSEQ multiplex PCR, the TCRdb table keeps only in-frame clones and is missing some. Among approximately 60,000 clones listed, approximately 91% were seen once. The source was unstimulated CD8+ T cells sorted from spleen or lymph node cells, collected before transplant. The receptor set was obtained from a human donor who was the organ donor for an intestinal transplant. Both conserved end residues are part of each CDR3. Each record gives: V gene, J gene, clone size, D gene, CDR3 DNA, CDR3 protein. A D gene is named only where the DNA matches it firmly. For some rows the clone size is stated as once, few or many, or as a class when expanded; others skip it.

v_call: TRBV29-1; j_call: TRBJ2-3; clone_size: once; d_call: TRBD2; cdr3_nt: TGCAGCGTTGAGTACAGCGGGATAGTATCAGATACGCAGTATTTT; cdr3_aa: CSVEYSGIVSDTQYF
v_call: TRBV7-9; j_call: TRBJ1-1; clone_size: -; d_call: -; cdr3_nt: TGTGCCAGCAGCTTAGATGTGGTAGTAGAAGCTTTCTTT; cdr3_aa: CASSLDVVVEAFF
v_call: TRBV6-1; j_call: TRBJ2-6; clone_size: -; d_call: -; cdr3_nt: TGTGCCAGCAGTGAACAGGGTTCTGGGGCCAACGTCCTGACTTTC; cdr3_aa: CASSEQGSGANVLTF
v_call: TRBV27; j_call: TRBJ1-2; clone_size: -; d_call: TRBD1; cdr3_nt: TGTGCCAGCAGTCCTCCGGGACAGGGGGCTACGGATGGCTACACCTTC; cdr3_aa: CASSPPGQGATDGYTF
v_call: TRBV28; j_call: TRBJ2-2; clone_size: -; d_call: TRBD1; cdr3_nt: TGTGCCAGCAGTCGGGACAGCTACACCGGGGAGCTGTTTTTT; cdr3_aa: CASSRDSYTGELFF
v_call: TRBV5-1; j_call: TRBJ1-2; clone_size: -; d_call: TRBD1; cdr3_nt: TGCGCCAGCAGCTTGGGACAGGGCTTTAACTATGGCTACACCTTC; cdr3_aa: CASSLGQGFNYGYTF
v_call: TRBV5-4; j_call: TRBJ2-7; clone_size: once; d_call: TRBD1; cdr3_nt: TGTGCCAGCAGCTTGGGGACAGGAGTCAACGAGCAGTACTTC; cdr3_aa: CASSLGTGVNEQYF
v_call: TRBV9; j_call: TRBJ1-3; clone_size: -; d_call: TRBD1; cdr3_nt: TGTGCCAGCAGCGCGCCGGGACAGGGGGCTGGAAACACCATATATTTT; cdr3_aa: CASSAPGQGAGNTIYF
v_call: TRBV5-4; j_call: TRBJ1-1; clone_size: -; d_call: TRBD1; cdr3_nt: TGTGCCAGCAGCTTGGGACAGGGGGGATGGAACACTGAAGCTTTCTTT; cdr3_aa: CASSLGQGGWNTEAFF
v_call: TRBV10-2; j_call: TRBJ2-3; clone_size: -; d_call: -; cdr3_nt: TGCGCCAGCAGTGAGCCAACCGGGACATCAACGAGCACAGATACGCAGTATTTT; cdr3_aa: CASSEPTGTSTSTDTQYF
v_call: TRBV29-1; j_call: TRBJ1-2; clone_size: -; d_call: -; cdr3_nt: TGCAGCGTTGACCCGGGAGGTGGCTACACCTTC; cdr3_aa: CSVDPGGGYTF
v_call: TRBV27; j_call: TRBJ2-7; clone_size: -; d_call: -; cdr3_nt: TGTGCCAGCAGTTCGCTGATAGGGAGCTCCTACGAGCAGTACTTC; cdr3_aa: CASSSLIGSSYEQYF
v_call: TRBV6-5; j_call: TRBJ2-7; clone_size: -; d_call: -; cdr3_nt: TGTGCCAGCAGTTACTGGGGGGTACTTTCCTACGAGCAGTACTTC; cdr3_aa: CASSYWGVLSYEQYF
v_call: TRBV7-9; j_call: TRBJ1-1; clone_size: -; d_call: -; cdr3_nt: TGTGCCAGCAGCTTTTCGGGGATAGGTATGAACACTGAAGCTTTCTTT; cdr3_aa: CASSFSGIGMNTEAFF
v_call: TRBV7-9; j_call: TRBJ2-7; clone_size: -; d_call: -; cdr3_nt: TGTGCCAGCTCCCCCTCAAGGCAGACATACGAGCAGTACTTC; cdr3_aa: CASSPSRQTYEQYF
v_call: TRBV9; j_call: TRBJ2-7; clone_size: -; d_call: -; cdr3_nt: TGTGCCAGCAGCGTAGGGGGGGACCCCTACGAGCAGTACTTC; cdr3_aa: CASSVGGDPYEQYF
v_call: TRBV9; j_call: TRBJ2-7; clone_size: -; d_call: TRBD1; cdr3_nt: TGTGCCAGCAGCCAAGGACAGGGGCCTATCTACGAGCAGTACTTC; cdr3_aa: CASSQGQGPIYEQYF
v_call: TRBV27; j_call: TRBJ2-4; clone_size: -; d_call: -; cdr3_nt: TGTGCCAGCAGTTTATCCCCTCTAGCCAAAAACATTCAGTACTTC; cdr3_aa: CASSLSPLAKNIQYF
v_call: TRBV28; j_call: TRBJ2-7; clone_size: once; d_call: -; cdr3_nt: TGTGCCAGCAGAACCGGCATGGACAGCTACTACGAGCAGTACTTC; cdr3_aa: CASRTGMDSYYEQYF
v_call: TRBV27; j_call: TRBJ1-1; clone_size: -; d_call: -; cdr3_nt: TGTGCCAGCAGTTTCCAGGGTGTCAACACTGAAGCTTTCTTT; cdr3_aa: CASSFQGVNTEAFF
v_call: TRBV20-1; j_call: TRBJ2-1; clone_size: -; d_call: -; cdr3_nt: TGCAGTGCTAGAGCGCGGAATGAGCAGTTCTTC; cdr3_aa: CSARARNEQFF
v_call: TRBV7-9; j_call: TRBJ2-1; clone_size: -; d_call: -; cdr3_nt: TGTGCCAGCAGCCGAGGACAGTTTGAGCAGTTCTTC; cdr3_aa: CASSRGQFEQFF
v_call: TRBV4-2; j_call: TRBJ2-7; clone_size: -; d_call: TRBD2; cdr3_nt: TGTGCCAGCAGCCAAGATAGGGGACTAGCGGGAGGGCCGGCCTACGAGCAGTACTTC; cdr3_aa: CASSQDRGLAGGPAYEQYF
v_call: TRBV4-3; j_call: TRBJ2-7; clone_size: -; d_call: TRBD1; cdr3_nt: TGCGCCAGCAGCCAAGATTTGACCAGGGGGCGCCCCCTCTCCTACGAGCAGTACTTC; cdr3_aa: CASSQDLTRGRPLSYEQYF
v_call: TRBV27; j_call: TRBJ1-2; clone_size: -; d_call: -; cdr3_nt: TGTGCCAGCAGTTTTGCGGGGGTAGGCTATGGCTACACCTTC; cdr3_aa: CASSFAGVGYGYTF
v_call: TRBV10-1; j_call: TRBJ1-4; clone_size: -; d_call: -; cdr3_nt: TGCGCCAGCAGTTCGAACGGTCCGAATGAAAAACTGTTTTTT; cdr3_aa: CASSSNGPNEKLFF
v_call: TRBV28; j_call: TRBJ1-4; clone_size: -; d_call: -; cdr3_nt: TGTGCCAGCAGTTTTAGGGAGGCTGGTGAAAAACTGTTTTTT; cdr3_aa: CASSFREAGEKLFF
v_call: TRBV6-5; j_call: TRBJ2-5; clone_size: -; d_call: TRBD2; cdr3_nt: TGTGCCAGCAGTTACCTCCTAGCGGGACAAGAGACCCAGTACTTC; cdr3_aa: CASSYLLAGQETQYF
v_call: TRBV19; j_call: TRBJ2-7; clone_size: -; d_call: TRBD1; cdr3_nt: TGTGCCAGTAGTATATGGCAGGGGGCGACCTACGAGCAGTACTTC; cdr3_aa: CASSIWQGATYEQYF
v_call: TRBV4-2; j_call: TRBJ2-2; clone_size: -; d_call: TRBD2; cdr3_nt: TGTGCCAGCAGCCTGATTTACCTGGGACTAGCGGTCACCGGGGAGCTGTTTTTT; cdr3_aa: CASSLIYLGLAVTGELFF
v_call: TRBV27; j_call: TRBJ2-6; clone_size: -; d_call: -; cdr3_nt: TGTGCCAGCAGACCAGCTGGGGCCAACGTCCTGACTTTC; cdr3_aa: CASRPAGANVLTF
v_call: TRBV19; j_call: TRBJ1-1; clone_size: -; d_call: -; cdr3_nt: TGTGCCAGTAACGCGGGCGTAAACACTGAAGCTTTCTTT; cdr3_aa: CASNAGVNTEAFF
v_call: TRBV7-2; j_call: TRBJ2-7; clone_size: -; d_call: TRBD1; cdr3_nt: TGTGCCAGCAGCCCCGCCCAGGACAGGGGGCTTCCCTACGAGCAGTACTTC; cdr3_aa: CASSPAQDRGLPYEQYF
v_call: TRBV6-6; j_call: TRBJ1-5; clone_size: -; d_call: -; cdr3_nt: TGTGCCAGCACGGGGGTAATTGGTCAGCCCCAGCATTTT; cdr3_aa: CASTGVIGQPQHF
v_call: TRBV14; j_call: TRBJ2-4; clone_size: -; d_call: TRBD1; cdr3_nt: TGTGCCAGCAGCCCGGGACAGCCCAAAAACATTCAGTACTTC; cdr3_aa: CASSPGQPKNIQYF
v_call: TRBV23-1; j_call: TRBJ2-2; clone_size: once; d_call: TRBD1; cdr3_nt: TGCGCCAGCAGTCTGGGGGACAGGGGGACGACCGGGGAGCTGTTTTTT; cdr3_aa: CASSLGDRGTTGELFF
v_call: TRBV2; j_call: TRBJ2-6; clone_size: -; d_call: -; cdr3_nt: TGTGCCAGCACCGGAATGGGGGCCGACTCTGGGGCCAACGTCCTGACTTTC; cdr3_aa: CASTGMGADSGANVLTF
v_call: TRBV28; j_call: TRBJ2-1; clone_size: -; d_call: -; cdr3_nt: TGTGCCAGCAGTTTAGTCAGGATCTCCTACAATGAGCAGTTCTTC; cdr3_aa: CASSLVRISYNEQFF
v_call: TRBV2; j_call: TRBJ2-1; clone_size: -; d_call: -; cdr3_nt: TGTGCCAGCAGTCCACTTAGTCTTGAGCAGTTCTTC; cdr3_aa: CASSPLSLEQFF
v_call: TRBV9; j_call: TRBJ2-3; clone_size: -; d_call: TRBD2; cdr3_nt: TGTGCCAGCAGCGCAGCGGGACTCACAGATACGCAGTATTTT; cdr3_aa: CASSAAGLTDTQYF